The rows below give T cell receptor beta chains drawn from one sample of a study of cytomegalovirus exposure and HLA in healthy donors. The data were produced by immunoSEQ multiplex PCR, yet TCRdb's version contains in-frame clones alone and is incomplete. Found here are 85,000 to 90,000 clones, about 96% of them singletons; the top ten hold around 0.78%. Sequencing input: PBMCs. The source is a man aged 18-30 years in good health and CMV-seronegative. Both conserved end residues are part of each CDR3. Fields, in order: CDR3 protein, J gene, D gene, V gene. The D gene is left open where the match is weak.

CDR3aa: CAWGLRGLGAFF
j_gene: TRBJ1-1
d_gene: TRBD1
v_gene: TRBV30

CDR3aa: CASSLTGGPEQFF
j_gene: TRBJ2-1
d_gene: TRBD2
v_gene: TRBV5-1

CDR3aa: CASSEGLPQETQYF
j_gene: TRBJ2-5
d_gene: .
v_gene: TRBV5-1

CDR3aa: CASSSRVAPPNTGELFF
j_gene: TRBJ2-2
d_gene: .
v_gene: TRBV28

CDR3aa: CASRRGRRQEIQYF
j_gene: TRBJ2-5
d_gene: .
v_gene: TRBV6-5

CDR3aa: CASFGDRGPIGYTF
j_gene: TRBJ1-2
d_gene: TRBD1
v_gene: TRBV5-1

CDR3aa: CATSREAGADGYTF
j_gene: TRBJ1-2
d_gene: .
v_gene: TRBV15

CDR3aa: CASSFGDTQYF
j_gene: TRBJ2-3
d_gene: .
v_gene: TRBV6-4

CDR3aa: CASRITGKEKLFF
j_gene: TRBJ1-4
d_gene: .
v_gene: TRBV5-1

CDR3aa: CASSLQPGLENEQFF
j_gene: TRBJ2-1
d_gene: .
v_gene: TRBV5-1

CDR3aa: CATHRVGNEQFF
j_gene: TRBJ2-1
d_gene: .
v_gene: TRBV27

CDR3aa: CASSLMPGETQYF
j_gene: TRBJ2-5
d_gene: .
v_gene: TRBV7-7

CDR3aa: CASTDVGSRVGELFF
j_gene: TRBJ2-2
d_gene: .
v_gene: TRBV6-6

CDR3aa: CASSASGAAYNEQFF
j_gene: TRBJ2-1
d_gene: TRBD2
v_gene: TRBV9

CDR3aa: CASGLGGGSYEQYF
j_gene: TRBJ2-7
d_gene: TRBD2
v_gene: TRBV10-2

CDR3aa: CASIQTSGTSYNEQFF
j_gene: TRBJ2-1
d_gene: TRBD2
v_gene: TRBV27

CDR3aa: CASTPQGATQYF
j_gene: TRBJ2-3
d_gene: .
v_gene: TRBV6-1

CDR3aa: CASSLSRNQPQHF
j_gene: TRBJ1-5
d_gene: .
v_gene: TRBV27

CDR3aa: CAWSALSLRYF
j_gene: TRBJ1-3
d_gene: .
v_gene: TRBV30

CDR3aa: CASSGIGGTGDNEQFF
j_gene: TRBJ2-1
d_gene: TRBD1
v_gene: TRBV10-2

CDR3aa: CASSGLAGEGGANVLTF
j_gene: TRBJ2-6
d_gene: TRBD2
v_gene: TRBV5-4

CDR3aa: CASSLAGDRPHTEAFF
j_gene: TRBJ1-1
d_gene: TRBD1
v_gene: TRBV28

CDR3aa: CASSYENEKLFF
j_gene: TRBJ1-4
d_gene: .
v_gene: TRBV6-6

CDR3aa: CAITTGERYEQYF
j_gene: TRBJ2-7
d_gene: TRBD1
v_gene: TRBV10-3

CDR3aa: CASSLRGWTEAFF
j_gene: TRBJ1-1
d_gene: .
v_gene: TRBV27

CDR3aa: CSGRGGRGDTEAFF
j_gene: TRBJ1-1
d_gene: .
v_gene: TRBV29-1

CDR3aa: CASSPPVGSSYNEQFF
j_gene: TRBJ2-1
d_gene: .
v_gene: TRBV11-2

CDR3aa: CASSLRTAVLATDTQYF
j_gene: TRBJ2-3
d_gene: .
v_gene: TRBV28

CDR3aa: CASSPAGLAGVTYEQYF
j_gene: TRBJ2-7
d_gene: TRBD2
v_gene: TRBV7-9

CDR3aa: CASSGRDSNQPQHF
j_gene: TRBJ1-5
d_gene: TRBD1
v_gene: TRBV7-9

CDR3aa: CAWWPEAFF
j_gene: TRBJ1-1
d_gene: .
v_gene: TRBV30

CDR3aa: CASSYLGRGSYNEQFF
j_gene: TRBJ2-1
d_gene: .
v_gene: TRBV6-5

CDR3aa: CAIRSDSNGYTF
j_gene: TRBJ1-2
d_gene: .
v_gene: TRBV10-3

CDR3aa: CASSIGQGANYGYTF
j_gene: TRBJ1-2
d_gene: TRBD1
v_gene: TRBV19

CDR3aa: CASSPSGVEQPQHF
j_gene: TRBJ1-5
d_gene: .
v_gene: TRBV7-8

CDR3aa: CASSLRRRESSYNEQFF
j_gene: TRBJ2-1
d_gene: TRBD2
v_gene: TRBV7-2

CDR3aa: CASSPLGVNEKLFF
j_gene: TRBJ1-4
d_gene: .
v_gene: TRBV10-2

CDR3aa: CASSWSSTSGNANEQFF
j_gene: TRBJ2-1
d_gene: TRBD2
v_gene: TRBV7-8

CDR3aa: CASSVGGTVRLGELFF
j_gene: TRBJ2-2
d_gene: .
v_gene: TRBV5-1

CDR3aa: CASSPDQGANTGELFF
j_gene: TRBJ2-2
d_gene: .
v_gene: TRBV5-4

CDR3aa: CASSLETHRKTYEQYF
j_gene: TRBJ2-7
d_gene: .
v_gene: TRBV7-9

CDR3aa: CASRTGNYEKLFF
j_gene: TRBJ1-4
d_gene: .
v_gene: TRBV28

CDR3aa: CASSPPRGQGAYEQYF
j_gene: TRBJ2-7
d_gene: TRBD1
v_gene: TRBV4-1

CDR3aa: CASSFPGQGPKNIQYF
j_gene: TRBJ2-4
d_gene: TRBD1
v_gene: TRBV5-6

CDR3aa: CASSQELQRSTDTQYF
j_gene: TRBJ2-3
d_gene: .
v_gene: TRBV4-2

CDR3aa: CASSQGTGSANEKLFF
j_gene: TRBJ1-4
d_gene: TRBD1
v_gene: TRBV4-1

CDR3aa: CASSRLAGANEQFF
j_gene: TRBJ2-1
d_gene: TRBD2
v_gene: TRBV11-3

CDR3aa: CASSPDRGQDQPQHF
j_gene: TRBJ1-5
d_gene: TRBD1
v_gene: TRBV5-1

CDR3aa: CASSLSRGQETQYF
j_gene: TRBJ2-5
d_gene: .
v_gene: TRBV5-1

CDR3aa: CATIRDRANHEQFF
j_gene: TRBJ2-1
d_gene: TRBD1
v_gene: TRBV27

CDR3aa: CASSPDFLQRDGYTF
j_gene: TRBJ1-2
d_gene: .
v_gene: TRBV6-5

CDR3aa: CASSLVAGLFPDTQYF
j_gene: TRBJ2-3
d_gene: TRBD2
v_gene: TRBV5-1

CDR3aa: CASSYTGLAAAFF
j_gene: TRBJ1-1
d_gene: .
v_gene: TRBV6-6

CDR3aa: CASIGTGTNEKLFF
j_gene: TRBJ1-4
d_gene: TRBD1
v_gene: TRBV7-8

CDR3aa: CASSVSGYGYTF
j_gene: TRBJ1-2
d_gene: .
v_gene: TRBV9

CDR3aa: CASSEGQLTEAFF
j_gene: TRBJ1-1
d_gene: .
v_gene: TRBV9

CDR3aa: CASSRYRQGTYGYTF
j_gene: TRBJ1-2
d_gene: TRBD1
v_gene: TRBV7-2